The 20 T cell receptor beta chains given below trace back to one sample, sequenced in a study of tumor-infiltrating lymphocytes in primary liver carcinoma (dated by TCRdb to between 2016 and 2019). Blood RNA was extracted from unsorted whole blood using TRIzol reagent, and germline DNA was obtained with the DNeasy Blood & Tissue kit. Sequencer: Illumina HiSeq 2500. A constant-region primer and ProtoScript II reverse transcriptase were used to reverse-transcribe TCRbeta-specific cDNA from roughly 0.55 ug total RNA. The TCRbeta libraries were prepared through three rounds of nested multiplex PCR following a slightly modified ARM-PCR procedure. The first two PCR rounds used multiplex TRBV1-TRBV30 forward primers with a Cbeta reverse primer, each for 10 cycles. TCRdb handled the public reads itself, with Q25 trimming in fastp and clone calling in MiXCR, and kept productive beta chains. Rows with one shared CDR3 protein collapse into an entry with the most common genes and DNA. This sample lists about 180,000 distinct CDR3 sequences; over 45% were detected once. About 72% of the sample is in the top ten clones.

The sample comprised peripheral blood. These receptors were taken from a man aged 40-55 years with primary liver carcinoma and hepatitis B virus infection.

With respect to this clonotype: Since no conserved phenylalanine or tryptophan closes the CDR3, a read error is the likely cause. The chain combines TRBV7-8 with TRBJ2-1; D may be TRBD2 (5 bases). This CDR3 contains 15 residues. Germline V lookup: CDR1 SGHVS, CDR2 FQNEAQ. Trimming removed 9 bases at V and 2 bases at J, with 17 bases between. The CDR3 nucleotides read TGTGCCAGTTTCTATCACCCCGGGGCCTACAATGAGCAGTTCTTA. Translating gives CASFYHPGAYNEQFL.

This clonotype was detected ten times or more. The chain combines TRBV11-1 with TRBJ1-2, with TRBD1 matching over 9 bases. The ends lost 5 bases at V and 1 base at J; junction bases unmatched: 5. The CDR3 runs to 15 residues. Germline lookup yields CDR1 SGHAT and CDR2 FQDESV (reference sequence). The CDR3 coding sequence is TGTGCCAGCAGCCCGCGGACAGGGGATAACTATGGCTACACCTTC. It specifies CASSPRTGDNYGYTF.

Remarks on this clonotype: A read error may be the cause here, since a much bigger clone is one base away. This CDR3 is missing its conserved last phenylalanine or tryptophan, likely due to a read error. This sequence joins TRBV12-3 or TRBV12-4 and TRBJ1-5, with 7 bases aligning to TRBD1. The CDR3 contains 14 residues. With 3 bases clipped from V and 5 bases from J, the junction kept 4 bases outside the gene matches. CDR3 protein: CASSLDRSDQPQHL. CDR3 DNA: TGTGCCAGCAGTTTGGACAGGAGCGATCAGCCCCAGCATCTT.

V and J are TRBV6-1 and TRBJ2-4, with 7 bases fitting TRBD1. The CDR3 length is 15 residues. Germline CDR1 reads MNHNS; CDR2 reads SASEGT. V was clipped by 4 bases and J by 1 base; unmatched bases: 4. CDR3 DNA: TGTGCCAGCAGTGCGCTACAGGGGGCCAAAAACATTCAGTACTTC. Amino acid sequence: CASSALQGAKNIQYF.

Remarks on this clonotype: One end of the junction is discordant with germline, which a read error may explain. The gene calls are TRBV11-2 and TRBJ2-1, with no clear D. The CDR3 runs 12 residues. The germline V gene has CDR1 SGHAT and CDR2 FQNNGV. The CDR3 DNA is TGTGCCAGCAGCTTAGAATACAGTGAGCAGTTCTTC. This sequence encodes CASSLEYSEQFF.

This clonotype was seen ten or more times. The chain employs TRBV11-1 and TRBJ2-5; 9 nucleotides match TRBD1. This CDR3 contains 19 residues. Germline CDR1 is SGHAT and CDR2 is FQDESV (reference sequence). J was trimmed by 0 bases and V by 5 bases; bases with no gene match: 16. The CDR3 DNA follows: TGTGCCAGCAGCGAACAAATCACCCGGGACAGGGCCGACCAAGAGACCCAGTACTTC. Translating it yields CASSEQITRDRADQETQYF. The whole variable domain, remainder taken from reference TRBV11-1 and TRBJ2-5, is EAEVAQSPRYKITEKSQAVAFWCDPISGHATLYWYRQILGQGPELLVQFQDESVVDDSQLPKDRFSAERLKGVDSTLKIQPAELGDSAMYLCASSEQITRDRADQETQYFGPGTRLLVL.

As for this clonotype: An end of the junction differs from the germline gene, which may be a read error. The chain carries TRBV12-5 and TRBJ2-5, with TRBD2 identical over 9 bases. CDR3 length equals 18 residues. From germline, CDR1 is LGHNT and CDR2 FRNRAP. CDR3 nucleotide sequence: TGTGCTAGTGGTTTGTTTGCGGGGATTAGCGGGAGTGGGGAGACCCAATACTTC. Its translation: CASGLFAGISGSGETQYF.

This clonotype was recorded a few times. The chain combines TRBV4-2 with TRBJ2-5; D gene ambiguous. The V end was cut by 0 bases, the J end by 5 bases, with 7 bases between. The CDR3 is made up of 13 amino acids. Germline V gene sequence: CDR1 LGHNA, CDR2 YNFKEQ. The CDR3 DNA reads TGTGCCAGCAGCCAAGAGGCTGGGGAGACCCAGTACTTC. Translation: CASSQEAGETQYF.

V gene TRBV28 combines with J gene TRBJ2-7; D is unresolved. The V gene lost 2 bases and the J gene lost 4 bases, with 12 bases spanning the gap. Germline CDR1 and CDR2: MDHEN and SYDVKM. CDR3 length equals 14 residues. The CDR3 nucleotides read TGTGCCAGCAGTTTAGCCCCCCTCACGTACGAGCAGTACTTC. Its protein is CASSLAPLTYEQYF. The full variable domain, in which reference TRBV28 and TRBJ2-7 provide the parts outside the CDR3, is DVKVTQSSRYLVKRTGEKVFLECVQDMDHENMFWYRQDPGLGLRLIYFSYDVKMKEKGDIPEGYSVSREKKERFSLILESASTNQTSMYLCASSLAPLTYEQYFGPGTRLTVT.

In this sample, this clonotype turned up many times. The chain joins TRBV12-3 or TRBV12-4 to TRBJ2-2, with D hard to call. The CDR3 contains 12 residues. V was shortened by 7 bases and J by 6 bases, with 9 bases between the two germline ends. The CDR3 reads CASIKGPGELFF. CDR3 nucleotide sequence: TGTGCCAGCATTAAGGGCCCCGGGGAGCTGTTTTTT.

To note about this clonotype: In this CDR3 the conserved last residue, phenylalanine or tryptophan, is missing, so a read error is likely. The genes are TRBV5-1 and TRBJ2-2, with 8 bases aligning to TRBD1. The CDR3 runs 16 residues. The germline V gene has CDR1 SGHRS and CDR2 YFSETQ. V lost 3 bases to trimming and J lost 1 base; unmatched junction nucleotides: 5. The chain's CDR3 is CASSYSGTGNTGELFS. The DNA for the CDR3 is TGCGCCAGCAGCTACTCCGGGACAGGGAACACCGGGGAGCTGTTTTCT.

This clonotype was detected once. The genes are TRBV20-1 and TRBJ2-1; 10 nucleotides align to TRBD2. Germline trimming cut 2 bases from V and 9 bases from J; bases unmatched to any gene: 7. CDR3 size: 14 residues. CDR1 is DFQATT, CDR2 SNEGSKA, per germline (reference sequence). In DNA, the CDR3 is TGCAGTGCTAGAACCAGCGGGAGGGGGAGTGAGCAGTTCTTC. Translated: CSARTSGRGSEQFF.

Notes on this clonotype: Given the absence of the conserved phenylalanine or tryptophan at the CDR3 end, a read error is likely. CDR3 bases: TGTGCCAGCAGGGTCCTCGACAGTAACACTGAAGCTTTCCTT. Its translation is CASRVLDSNTEAFL. The V call is TRBV6-5, the J call TRBJ1-1, with TRBD1 as a possible D gene (5 bases). The CDR3 consists of 14 residues. Germline V gene lookup returns CDR1 MNHEY and CDR2 SVGAGI. V was pared by 6 bases and J by 2 bases, with 13 bases between.

Only a few counts were recorded for this clonotype. It may be a read error: a sequence one base away is much more abundant. The V and J genes are TRBV11-2 and TRBJ2-6, with D possibly TRBD1 on 6 matching bases. Germline V gene data show CDR1 as SGHAT and CDR2 as FQNNGV. The CDR3 covers 15 residues. V lost 0 bases to trimming and J lost 11 bases, with 14 bases between them. This chain's CDR3 is CASSLERPRGDVLTF. The CDR3 DNA is TGTGCCAGCAGCTTAGAACGGCCCAGGGGCGACGTCCTGACTTTC.

J is TRBJ2-3 and V is TRBV6-5, with D maybe TRBD2 (6 bases). V shed 5 bases and J shed 6 bases, with 15 bases lying between them. The CDR3 length is 14 residues. Germline V CDR1 and CDR2: MNHEY, SVGAGI. CDR3 protein: CASSPGDFPDTQYF. For the CDR3, the DNA is TGTGCCAGCAGTCCCGGGGACTTTCCTGATACGCAGTATTTT.

The chain joins TRBV11-2 to TRBJ1-3; the D is unclear. Germline V gives CDR1 SGHAT, CDR2 FQNNGV. V lost 1 base and J 0 bases, leaving 7 bases between the germline ends. The CDR3 is 15 residues long. The CDR3 reads CASSLVFPSGNTIYF. DNA of the CDR3: TGTGCCAGCAGCTTAGTCTTCCCCTCTGGAAACACCATATATTTT.

For the CDR3, the DNA is TGTGCCACCGTGGACACTTCCTACGAGCAGTACTTC. Protein: CATVDTSYEQYF. This sequence joins TRBV6-5 and TRBJ2-7; D possibly corresponds to TRBD1 (5 bases). There are 12 residues in the CDR3. The V gene lost 10 bases and the J gene lost 1 base, with 11 bases spanning the gap. From germline, CDR1 is MNHEY and CDR2 SVGAGI.

With regard to this clonotype: The conserved phenylalanine or tryptophan normally closing the CDR3 is absent here, so this likely arose from a read error. The rearrangement joins TRBV6-2 or TRBV6-3 to TRBJ2-1; the match to TRBD2 covers 10 bases. Looked up from germline, CDR1 is MNHEY and CDR2 is SVGEGT. This CDR3 has 16 residues. CDR3 DNA: TGTACCAGCAGTTACAACCTAGCGGGAGTCGGTAATGAGCAGTTCCTC. Residues: CTSSYNLAGVGNEQFL.

This clonotype was seen many times. This chain connects TRBV11-1 to TRBJ1-4, with D possibly matching TRBD1 (6 bases). The germline V gene encodes CDR1 SGHAT and CDR2 FQDESV (reference sequence). Trimming pared 2 bases from V and 8 bases from J, leaving 12 bases between. The CDR3 covers 14 residues. Here the CDR3 DNA reads TGTGCCAGCAGCTTACGGGGGGCTTGGGAAAAACTGTTTTTT. It is translated as CASSLRGAWEKLFF.

The genes are TRBV7-9 and TRBJ2-1; 7 positions agree with TRBD2. The CDR3 extends over 14 amino acids. The germline V gene encodes CDR1 SEHNR and CDR2 FQNEAQ (reference sequence). The J segment lost 4 bases and the V segment lost 5 bases, leaving 5 bases of the junction unmatched. CDR3 in amino acids: CASSTSSGYNEQFF. For the CDR3, the DNA is TGTGCCAGCAGCACTTCTAGCGGATACAATGAGCAGTTCTTC.